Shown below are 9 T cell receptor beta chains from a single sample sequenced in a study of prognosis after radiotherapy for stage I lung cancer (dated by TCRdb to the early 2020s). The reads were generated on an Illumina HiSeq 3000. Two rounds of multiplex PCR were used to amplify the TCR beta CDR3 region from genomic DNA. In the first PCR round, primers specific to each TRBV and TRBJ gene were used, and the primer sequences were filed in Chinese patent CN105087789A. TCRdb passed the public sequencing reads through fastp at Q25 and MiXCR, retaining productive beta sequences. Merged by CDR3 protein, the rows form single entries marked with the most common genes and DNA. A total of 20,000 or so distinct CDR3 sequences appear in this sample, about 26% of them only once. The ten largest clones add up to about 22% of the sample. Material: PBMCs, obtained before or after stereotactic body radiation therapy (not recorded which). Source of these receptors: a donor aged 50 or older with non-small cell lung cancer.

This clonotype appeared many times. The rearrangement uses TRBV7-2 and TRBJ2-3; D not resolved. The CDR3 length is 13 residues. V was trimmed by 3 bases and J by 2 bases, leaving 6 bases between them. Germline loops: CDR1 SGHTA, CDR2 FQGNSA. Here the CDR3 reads CASSLQITDTQYF. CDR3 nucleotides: TGTGCCAGCAGCTTGCAGATCACAGATACGCAGTATTTT.

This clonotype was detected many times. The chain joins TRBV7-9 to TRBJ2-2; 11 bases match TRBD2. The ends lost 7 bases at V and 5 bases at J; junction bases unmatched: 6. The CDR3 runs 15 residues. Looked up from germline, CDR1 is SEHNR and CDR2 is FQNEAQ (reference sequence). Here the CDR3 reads CASNQRTSGTGELFF. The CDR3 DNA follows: TGTGCCAGCAACCAAAGGACTAGCGGGACCGGGGAGCTGTTTTTT.

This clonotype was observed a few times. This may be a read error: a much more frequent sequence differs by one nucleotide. CDR3 residues: CASNDLAGNSFF. CDR3 bases: TGTGCCAGCAATGATCTGGCAGGGAACTCTTTCTTT. This chain connects TRBV6-4 to TRBJ1-1, with D perhaps matching TRBD1 (5 bases). V was trimmed by 7 bases and J by 12 bases, leaving 18 bases between them. Per germline, CDR1 MRHNA and CDR2 SNTAGT. The CDR3 runs to 12 residues.

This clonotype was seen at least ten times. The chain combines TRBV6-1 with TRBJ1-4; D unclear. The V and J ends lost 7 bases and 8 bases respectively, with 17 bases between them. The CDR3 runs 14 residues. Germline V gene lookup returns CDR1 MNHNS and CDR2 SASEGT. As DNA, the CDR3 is TGTGCCAGCACCTCCAACTTTGAGGCGGAAAAACTGTTTTTT. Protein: CASTSNFEAEKLFF.

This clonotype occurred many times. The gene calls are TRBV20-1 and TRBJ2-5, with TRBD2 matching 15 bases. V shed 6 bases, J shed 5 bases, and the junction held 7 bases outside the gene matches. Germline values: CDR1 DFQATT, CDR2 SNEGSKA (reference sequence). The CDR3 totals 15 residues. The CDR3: CSAGLAGGMRETQYF. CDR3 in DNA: TGCAGTGCAGGACTAGCGGGGGGGATGAGGGAGACCCAGTACTTC.

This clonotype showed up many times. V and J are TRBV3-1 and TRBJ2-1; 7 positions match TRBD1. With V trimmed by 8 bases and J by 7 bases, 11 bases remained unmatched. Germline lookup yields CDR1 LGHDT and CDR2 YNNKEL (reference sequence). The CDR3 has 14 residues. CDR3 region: CASQSRGYGNEQFF. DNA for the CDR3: TGTGCCAGCCAAAGCAGGGGGTATGGGAATGAGCAGTTCTTC.

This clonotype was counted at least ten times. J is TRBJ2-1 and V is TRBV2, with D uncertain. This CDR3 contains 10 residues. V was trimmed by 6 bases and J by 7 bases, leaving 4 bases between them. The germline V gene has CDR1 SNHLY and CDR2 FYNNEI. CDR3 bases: TGTGCCAGCAGGTCGAATGAGCAGTTCTTC. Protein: CASRSNEQFF.

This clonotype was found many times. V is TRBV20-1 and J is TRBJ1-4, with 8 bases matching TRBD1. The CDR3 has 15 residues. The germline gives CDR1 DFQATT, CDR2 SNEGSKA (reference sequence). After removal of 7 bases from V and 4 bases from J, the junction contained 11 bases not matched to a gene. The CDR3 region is CSVYLLGQGNEKLFF. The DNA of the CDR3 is TGCAGTGTCTACCTGTTAGGACAGGGTAATGAAAAACTGTTTTTT.

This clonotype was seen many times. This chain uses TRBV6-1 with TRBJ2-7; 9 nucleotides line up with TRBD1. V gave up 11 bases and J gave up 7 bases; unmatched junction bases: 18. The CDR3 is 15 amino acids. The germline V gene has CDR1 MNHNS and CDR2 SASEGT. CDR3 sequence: CASKGSDRGPGEQYF. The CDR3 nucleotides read TGTGCCTCCAAGGGGTCGGACAGGGGCCCTGGAGAGCAGTACTTC.